Described below is a single T cell receptor (beta chain) sequence and its context. Its matching antigen is unknown. The data stem from a study of the immune and genomic landscape of osteosarcoma. Study as a whole: Diagnosis ages spanned about 5-85 years, median approximately 27. Study outcomes and limitations: External normal skin and healthy peripheral blood data provided clonality references. A few cases had one hyperexpanded dominant clone and under 100 clonotypes.

Poor-prognosis osteosarcoma patients supplied post-treatment primary, local recurrence and metastasis tumor specimens. The V and J ends lost 0 bases and 2 bases respectively, with 11 bases between them. Germline assignment: CDR1 LGHNA and CDR2 YNFKEQ. There are 16 residues in the CDR3. Measured with immunoSEQ multiplex PCR; TCRdb has only the in-frame clones, and not every one. The sample lists about 10,000 clones, under 75% occurring once. The V gene is TRBV4-2, the J gene TRBJ1-5, with D uncertain. The TCR originated in a human donor with osteosarcoma. The sequencing input was osteosarcoma tumor tissue from the lung. CDR3 protein: CASSQDQGSGNQPQHF. CDR3 sequence (DNA): TGTGCCAGCAGCCAAGATCAAGGGTCGGGCAATCAGCCCCAGCATTTT.